This entry lists 28 T cell receptor beta chains sequenced from one sample in a study of cytomegalovirus exposure and HLA in healthy donors. Researchers ran the PCR with 60 Vbeta and 13 Jbeta primers. Clones were read by immunoSEQ multiplex PCR, and TCRdb kept only the in-frame ones, dropping some. Its table lists more than 45,000 clones. The sample comprised PBMCs. These receptors originate from a male donor in good health and CMV-seronegative.

The CDR3 reads CASSSDTYAYEQYF. Written as DNA, the CDR3 is TGCGCCAGCAGCTCTGACACGTACGCCTACGAGCAGTACTTC. V and J are TRBV5-1 and TRBJ2-7; the D is unclear. The V and J ends lost 3 bases and 2 bases respectively, with 12 bases between them. Looked up from germline, CDR1 is SGHRS and CDR2 is YFSETQ. The CDR3 loop spans 14 amino acids.

The chain uses TRBV30 and TRBJ1-1, with D perhaps matching TRBD1 (5 bases). The CDR3 runs to 13 residues. The germline V and J ends were trimmed by 0 bases and 3 bases, with 8 bases remaining between them. Germline V gene data show CDR1 as GTSNPN and CDR2 as SVGIG (reference sequence). The CDR3 DNA reads as TGTGCCTGGAGTGTCTTAGGGGACACTGAAGCTTTCTTT. Translated, it gives CAWSVLGDTEAFF.

This rearrangement joins TRBV28 to TRBJ2-1, with D possibly being TRBD2 (7 bases). Looked up from germline, CDR1 is MDHEN and CDR2 is SYDVKM. The V end lost 5 bases, the J end lost 7 bases, and 21 bases lay between the germline ends. The CDR3 runs to 16 residues. CDR3 DNA sequence: TGTGCCAGCAGTCTCCAGGGGATCCGGGAGGTAAATGAGCAGTTCTTC. Translating it yields CASSLQGIREVNEQFF.

The chain combines TRBV28 with TRBJ2-6; TRBD1 matches at 7 bases. V lost 4 bases and J lost 4; bases outside the gene matches: 7. CDR1 MDHEN and CDR2 SYDVKM come from the germline V gene. The CDR3 covers 16 residues. The CDR3 bases are TGTGCCAGCAGTTCGAACAGGGGATCCGGGGCCAACGTCCTGACTTTC. Its translation is CASSSNRGSGANVLTF.

The V and J genes are TRBV28 and TRBJ2-1; tentative D call: TRBD1 (6 bases). The germline V and J ends were trimmed by 4 bases and 8 bases, with 18 bases remaining between them. Looked up from germline, CDR1 is MDHEN and CDR2 is SYDVKM. The CDR3 has 15 residues. The CDR3 loop reads CASSSAQGSRDEQFF. Here the CDR3 DNA reads TGTGCCAGCAGTTCGGCCCAGGGGTCTAGGGATGAGCAGTTCTTC.

The V call is TRBV4-1, the J call TRBJ1-5; D may be TRBD1 (5 bases). Germline-derived CDR1 and CDR2 are MGHRA and YSYEKL. V was pared by 5 bases and J by 7 bases, with 24 bases between. The CDR3 has 17 amino acids. The CDR3 DNA reads as TGCGCCAGCAGCTACACTCCCGCCGGGGGGATTGGCCAGCCCCAGCATTTT. Translation gives CASSYTPAGGIGQPQHF.

The chain employs TRBV21-1 and TRBJ1-5; TRBD1 is the table's D call, not checked against the DNA. TRBV21-1 represents a pseudogene. The CDR3 length is 16 residues. Here the CDR3 reads CASSKGRTGSNQPQHF. CDR3 DNA: TGTGCCAGCAGCAAGGGAAGGACAGGAAGCAATCAGCCCCAGCATTTT.

Worth noting for this clone: Mismatch with germline at one junction end may stem from a read error. Here the CDR3 reads CAGSVQGRIPPIQYF. The DNA for the CDR3 is TGTGCCGGGAGTGTACAGGGGAGAATCCCCCCCATTCAGTACTTC. This chain connects TRBV30 to TRBJ2-4, with 7 bases fitting TRBD1. The length of the CDR3 is 15 residues. CDR1 is GTSNPN and CDR2 is SVGIG in the germline V gene (reference sequence).

The chain is built from TRBV20-1 and TRBJ2-7; the match to TRBD1 covers 8 bases. Trimming at V came to 6 bases and at J to 10 bases, leaving 8 bases not matched to a gene. The CDR3 length is 11 residues. Germline CDR1 reads DFQATT; CDR2 reads SNEGSKA (reference sequence). The CDR3 nucleotides read TGCAGTGCACGTCGGACAGGGCCCCAGTACTTC. It translates to CSARRTGPQYF.

The chain employs TRBV4-1 and TRBJ2-4; weak D call: TRBD1 (5 bases). CDR3 length: 17 residues. The V gene lost 0 bases and the J gene lost 1 base, with 13 bases spanning the gap. Germline lookup yields CDR1 MGHRA and CDR2 YSYEKL. The DNA of the CDR3 is TGCGCCAGCAGCCAAGATCCTAGGGGTTACGCCAAAAACATTCAGTACTTC. It specifies CASSQDPRGYAKNIQYF.

The V and J genes are TRBV7-2 and TRBJ1-1; maybe TRBD1 (5 bases). Germline V CDR1 and CDR2: SGHTA, FQGNSA. This CDR3 has 14 amino acids. V was trimmed by 1 base and J by 7 bases, leaving 13 bases between them. The CDR3, as DNA: TGTGCCAGCAGCTTAGTAGGAGGGGCCAGTGAAGCTTTCTTT. As protein: CASSLVGGASEAFF.

This chain joins TRBV5-1 and TRBJ2-2, with 8 bases identical to TRBD1. V lost 4 bases to trimming and J lost 0 bases; unmatched junction nucleotides: 2. The CDR3 runs 15 residues. From germline, CDR1 is SGHRS and CDR2 YFSETQ. The CDR3 region has the DNA TGCGCCAGCAGCACGGACAGGGCGAACACCGGGGAGCTGTTTTTT. Protein product: CASSTDRANTGELFF. Filled out from reference TRBV5-1 and TRBJ2-2, the complete variable domain reads KAGVTQTPRYLIKTRGQQVTLSCSPISGHRSVSWYQQTPGQGLQFLFEYFSETQRNKGNFPGRFSGRQFSNSRSEMNVSTLELGDSALYLCASSTDRANTGELFFGEGSRLTVL.

CDR3 loop: CASSIDLGALSGNEQFF. In DNA, the CDR3 is TGTGCCAGTAGTATAGATCTGGGGGCTCTGTCGGGCAATGAGCAGTTCTTC. The chain links TRBV19 to TRBJ2-1; possible D gene TRBD1, 6 bases. The CDR3 contains 17 residues. Trimming took 0 bases from V and 6 from J, leaving 18 bases between them. Germline CDR1 reads LNHDA; CDR2 reads SQIVND (reference sequence).

A remark on this clone: Distinct nucleotide sequences in the sample also encode this CDR3. The CDR3 DNA reads as TGTGCCAGCAGCCTACAGGGGGAGAATTCACCCCTCCACTTT. It is translated as CASSLQGENSPLHF. The chain combines TRBV27 with TRBJ1-6; TRBD1 matches 8 bases. The CDR3 consists of 14 residues. V lost 6 bases to trimming and J lost 7 bases; unmatched junction nucleotides: 5. Germline lookup yields CDR1 MNHEY and CDR2 SMNVEV (reference sequence).

V usage is TRBV27 and J usage is TRBJ1-2, with D possibly being TRBD1 (6 bases). Germline V lookup: CDR1 MNHEY, CDR2 SMNVEV (reference sequence). The CDR3 has 14 residues. V dropped 5 bases and J dropped 8 bases, with 18 bases sitting between them. DNA for the CDR3: TGTGCCAGCAGTCAAAGGGGGGGGGCGGGGGGCTACACCTTC. Translated: CASSQRGGAGGYTF.

The J gene is TRBJ2-1, the V gene TRBV18; 11 bases are a match to TRBD2. CDR3 length equals 16 residues. Germline CDR1 and CDR2: KGHSH and LQKENI. Trimming took 3 bases from V and 3 from J; bases not matched to a gene: 4. The CDR3 region has the DNA TGTGCCAGCTCACCCCCAGGGACTAGCGGCTACAATGAGCAGTTCTTC. Protein sequence: CASSPPGTSGYNEQFF.

This chain joins TRBV28 and TRBJ2-7, with 8 bases matching TRBD1. V lost 5 bases and J lost 2; bases outside the gene matches: 8. This CDR3 is built from 15 residues. In germline, CDR1 is MDHEN, CDR2 SYDVKM. CDR3 in DNA: TGTGCCAGCAGTCCACGGACAGGGCCCCCCTACGAGCAGTACTTC. It is translated as CASSPRTGPPYEQYF.

The J gene is TRBJ2-3, the V gene TRBV7-9, with 9 bases matching TRBD1. The CDR3 has 15 residues. Germline CDR1 is SEHNR and CDR2 is FQNEAQ (reference sequence). Losses at the gene ends were 4 bases for V and 2 bases for J; bases not matched to a gene: 4. The CDR3 DNA reads TGTGCCAGCAGCTCCCGGGACAGGGTCACAGATACGCAGTATTTT. Its translation: CASSSRDRVTDTQYF.

The chain combines TRBV23-1 with TRBJ1-4; D remains unclear. TRBV23-1 is reported as an ORF; its role is uncertain. The length of the CDR3 is 16 residues. V lost 2 bases, J lost 4 bases, and 14 bases lay in between. Here the CDR3 reads CASSQPHEVINEKLFF. CDR3 DNA: TGCGCCAGCAGTCAACCCCATGAGGTTATTAATGAAAAACTGTTTTTT.

V is TRBV11-2 and J is TRBJ2-7; 9 bases are shared with TRBD1. Germline assignment: CDR1 SGHAT and CDR2 FQNNGV. The J segment lost 8 bases and the V segment lost 5 bases, leaving 4 bases of the junction unmatched. The CDR3 sequence is 12 residues long. CDR3 residues: CASSLDRGQQYF. CDR3 DNA: TGTGCCAGCAGCCTGGACAGGGGACAGCAGTACTTC.

The CDR3 protein is CASSSFLAGTGDEQYF. The CDR3 DNA reads as TGCGCCAGCAGCTCCTTTCTGGCCGGGACAGGGGACGAGCAGTACTTC. The chain couples TRBV5-1 to TRBJ2-7; 10 nucleotides align to TRBD1. The CDR3 runs 16 residues. CDR1 is SGHRS and CDR2 is YFSETQ in the germline V gene. The ends lost 3 bases at V and 5 bases at J; junction bases unmatched: 11.

V and J are TRBV7-3 and TRBJ2-2; a weak D match, TRBD1 (5 bases). The germline CDR1 and CDR2 sequences are SGHTA and FQGTGA. This CDR3 region has 16 residues. Trimming removed 2 bases at V and 1 base at J, with 11 bases between. Written as DNA, the CDR3 is TGTGCCAGCAGCTTAGGTCAGGGTTTGAACACCGGGGAGCTGTTTTTT. Amino acid sequence: CASSLGQGLNTGELFF.

This chain joins TRBV29-1 and TRBJ1-1, with 7 bases that match TRBD1. V trimming: 7 bases; J trimming: 1 base; junction bases outside the gene matches: 6. Per the germline V gene, CDR1 is SQVTM and CDR2 is ANQGSEA. The CDR3 contains 13 residues. The CDR3 region has the DNA TGCAGCGCTCGGGGACAGCCGAACACTGAAGCTTTCTTT. Its translation: CSARGQPNTEAFF.

The chain recombines TRBV25-1 with TRBJ2-7, with 9 bases aligning to TRBD2. Germline V CDR1 and CDR2: MGHDK, SYGVNS. V shed 2 bases, J shed 0 bases, and the junction held 5 bases outside the gene matches. This CDR3 has 16 residues. CDR3 in DNA: TGTGCCAGCAGTGAAGCGGCGACTAGCGGCTCCTACGAGCAGTACTTC. It translates to CASSEAATSGSYEQYF.

CDR3 loop: CASSATYSSYNEQFF. CDR3 bases: TGTGCCAGCAGTGCCACCTATAGCTCCTACAATGAGCAGTTCTTC. The chain joins TRBV6-5 to TRBJ2-1; D is unresolved. V lost 5 bases and J lost 0, with 11 bases in between. CDR3 length: 15 residues. The germline gives CDR1 MNHEY, CDR2 SVGAGI.

The chain couples TRBV19 to TRBJ1-5; possible D gene TRBD1, 6 bases. The CDR3 is 15 amino acids. V lost 4 bases and J 3 bases, leaving 13 bases between the germline ends. Germline loops: CDR1 LNHDA, CDR2 SQIVND (reference sequence). The CDR3 reads CASSTRTALNQPQHF. The CDR3, as DNA: TGTGCCAGTAGTACCAGGACAGCACTCAATCAGCCCCAGCATTTT.

The genes are TRBV5-1 and TRBJ2-5; 9 nucleotides match TRBD1. The J segment lost 6 bases and the V segment lost 0 bases, leaving 6 bases of the junction unmatched. Germline V gene lookup returns CDR1 SGHRS and CDR2 YFSETQ. This CDR3 spans 15 amino acids. The CDR3 protein is CASSLGGQGIKTQYF. CDR3 nucleotides: TGCGCCAGCAGCTTGGGCGGACAGGGGATTAAGACCCAGTACTTC.

J is TRBJ1-2 and V is TRBV6-5, with 9 bases aligning to TRBD1. The V and J ends lost 0 bases and 7 bases, in that order; junction bases with no gene match: 6. This CDR3 has 15 residues. Germline CDR1 is MNHEY and CDR2 is SVGAGI. The CDR3 DNA reads as TGTGCCAGCAGTTACTCCACCGGGACAGGGTTTGGCTACACCTTC. Residues: CASSYSTGTGFGYTF.